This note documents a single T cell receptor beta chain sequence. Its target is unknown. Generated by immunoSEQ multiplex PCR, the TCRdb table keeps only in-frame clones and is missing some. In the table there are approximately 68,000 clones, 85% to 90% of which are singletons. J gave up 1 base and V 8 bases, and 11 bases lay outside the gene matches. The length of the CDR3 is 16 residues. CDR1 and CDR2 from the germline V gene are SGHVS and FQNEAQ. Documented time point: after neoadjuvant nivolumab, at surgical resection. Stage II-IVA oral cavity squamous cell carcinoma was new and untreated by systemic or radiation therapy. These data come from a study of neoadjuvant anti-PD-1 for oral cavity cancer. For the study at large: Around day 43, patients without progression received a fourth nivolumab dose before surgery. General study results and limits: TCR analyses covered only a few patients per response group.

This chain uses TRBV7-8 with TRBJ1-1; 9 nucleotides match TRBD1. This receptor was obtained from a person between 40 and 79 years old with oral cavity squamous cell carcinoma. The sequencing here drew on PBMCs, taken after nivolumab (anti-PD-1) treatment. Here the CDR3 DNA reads TGTGCCAGCTTAATGAGGACAGGGGTAACGAACACTGAAGCTTTCTTT. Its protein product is CASLMRTGVTNTEAFF.